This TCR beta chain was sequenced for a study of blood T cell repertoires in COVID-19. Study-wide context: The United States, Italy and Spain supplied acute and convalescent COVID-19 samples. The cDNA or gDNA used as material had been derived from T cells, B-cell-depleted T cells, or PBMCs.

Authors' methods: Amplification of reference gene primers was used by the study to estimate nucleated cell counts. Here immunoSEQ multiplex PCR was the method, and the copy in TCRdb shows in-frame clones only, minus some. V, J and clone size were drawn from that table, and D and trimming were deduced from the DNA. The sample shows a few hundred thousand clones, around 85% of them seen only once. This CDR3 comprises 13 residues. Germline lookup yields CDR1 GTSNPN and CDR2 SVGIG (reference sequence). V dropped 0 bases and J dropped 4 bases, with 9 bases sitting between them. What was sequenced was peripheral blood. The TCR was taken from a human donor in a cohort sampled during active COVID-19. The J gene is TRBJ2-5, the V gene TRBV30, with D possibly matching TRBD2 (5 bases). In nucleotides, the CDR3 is TGTGCCTGGAGTGTACTAGGCTCAGAGACCCAGTACTTC. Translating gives CAWSVLGSETQYF.